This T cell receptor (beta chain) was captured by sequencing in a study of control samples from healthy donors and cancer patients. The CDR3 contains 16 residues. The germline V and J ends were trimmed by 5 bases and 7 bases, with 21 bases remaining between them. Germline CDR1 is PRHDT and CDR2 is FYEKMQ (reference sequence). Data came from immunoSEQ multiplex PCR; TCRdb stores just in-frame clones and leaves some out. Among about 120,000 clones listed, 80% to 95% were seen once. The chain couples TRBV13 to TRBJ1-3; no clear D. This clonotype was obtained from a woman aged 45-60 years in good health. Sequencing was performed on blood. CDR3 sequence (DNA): TGTGCCAGCAGCCATCACCTACAGCCGTTTGGGAACACCATATATTTT. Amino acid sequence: CASSHHLQPFGNTIYF.